The clone carrying this TCR beta chain was seen repeatedly, ten times or more. V was trimmed by 1 base and J by 0 bases, leaving 12 bases between them. The CDR3 runs to 16 residues. CDR1 is LNHDA, CDR2 SQIVND, per germline (reference sequence). This sample was taken from a study of CD8+CD57+ T cells in acquired aplastic anemia. Genomic DNA constituted the template upon which TCR beta VDJ and CDR3 profiling was performed. TCRdb re-derived calls from the reads in MiXCR, one entry per CDR3 protein. The sample has a few hundred thousand distinct CDR3 sequences; almost 35% are singletons. The receptor's source is a human donor in good health, serving as a control. V usage is TRBV19 and J usage is TRBJ2-5; possibly TRBD2 for D (6 bases). Sequences were obtained from sorted CD4+, CD8+, or CD8+CD57+ T cells (not recorded which) from PBMCs. The CDR3 nucleotides read TGTGCCAGTAGTATAGGTGCCCGGGGGTACCAAGAGACCCAGTACTTC. This codes for CASSIGARGYQETQYF.